The 5 T cell receptor beta chains reported below all come from one sample, sequenced in a study of T cell clonotyping in hematopoietic cell transplantation. Sequencing was performed with immunoSEQ multiplex PCR; in TCRdb, only in-frame clones are kept and a portion is missing. The table lists some 5,100 clones, 70% to 80% of them singletons. Sequencing was performed on peripheral blood mononuclear cells, taken 30 days after allogeneic stem cell transplant. These receptor sequences come from a male patient between 55 and 70 years old who had an allogeneic stem cell transplant from an unrelated donor, so the T cells may come from the graft donor. Some clones in this sample may be carry-over from other donors' samples.

V is TRBV18 and J is TRBJ2-2; 8 bases are shared with TRBD1. The J segment lost 5 bases and the V segment lost 4 bases, leaving 3 bases of the junction unmatched. Germline assignment: CDR1 KGHSH and CDR2 LQKENI. The CDR3 has 14 residues. CDR3 bases: TGTGCCAGCTCACTTGACAGGGGTACCGGGGAGCTGTTTTTT. Its protein is CASSLDRGTGELFF.

A single count supports this clone. This chain joins TRBV4-3 and TRBJ2-7; D perhaps matches TRBD2 (6 bases). The CDR3 spans 13 residues. Germline V gives CDR1 LGHNA, CDR2 YSLEER. The V and J ends lost 1 base and 3 bases respectively, with 7 bases between them. CDR3 protein: CASSQGLGYEQYF. CDR3 sequence (DNA): TGCGCCAGCAGCCAAGGACTAGGCTACGAGCAGTACTTC.

The chain employs TRBV18 and TRBJ1-2, with 8 bases fitting TRBD1. V lost 4 bases, J lost 13 bases, and 8 bases stayed unmatched. The germline V gene has CDR1 KGHSH and CDR2 LQKENI. This CDR3 has 12 residues. Here the CDR3 reads CASSQGQDASTF. Written as DNA, the CDR3 is TGTGCCAGCTCACAGGGACAGGACGCGTCCACCTTC.

This clone has more than one count but fewer than ten. Written as DNA, the CDR3 is TGTGCCAGCGAGGGAGATACGGCGGATGAGCAGTTCTTC. Translation gives CASEGDTADEQFF. The V call is TRBV6-1, the J call TRBJ2-1; possibly TRBD2 for D (5 bases). Between the trimmed V and J ends, which lost 8 bases and 8 bases, there was a span of 16 bases. Germline V gene data show CDR1 as MNHNS and CDR2 as SASEGT. The CDR3 has 13 residues.

The chain recombines TRBV7-9 with TRBJ1-6; D uncertain. Per the germline V gene, CDR1 is SEHNR and CDR2 is FQNEAQ (reference sequence). The CDR3 runs 14 residues. With 1 base removed from V and 5 bases from J, the gap between germline ends came to 6 bases. The CDR3 region has the DNA TGTGCCAGCAGCTTAGAACAAAATAATTCACCCCTCCACTTT. Its translation is CASSLEQNNSPLHF.